The clone carrying this T cell receptor beta chain was counted only a few times. Antigen: not known. The data originate from a study of response to subunit inactivated influenza vaccine. Per germline, CDR1 GTSNPN and CDR2 SVGIG (reference sequence). The germline V and J ends were trimmed by 7 bases and 4 bases, with 13 bases remaining between them. The CDR3 runs 12 residues. Study outcomes and limitations: New T cells are recruited in small numbers by each seasonal influenza vaccination, according to the authors' suggestion.

Each CDR3 protein is one row after TCRdb ran MiXCR on the RT-PCR reads. The table includes around 300,000 distinct CDR3 sequences, around 20% detected once. This clonotype was obtained from a man in his fifties or sixties who received an inactivated influenza vaccine. The V call is TRBV30, the J call TRBJ1-1; possible D gene TRBD1, 6 bases. The input for sequencing was PBMCs from blood, taken less than 22 months after vaccination. The CDR3 loop reads CAFVGGFTEAFF. The CDR3 nucleotides are TGTGCCTTCGTCGGGGGCTTCACTGAAGCTTTCTTT.